Listed below are T cell receptor beta chains from one sample, sequenced in a study of neurological immune-mediated disorders. TCRdb ran MiXCR on the 5' RACE reads and lists one entry per CDR3 protein. This table has some 28,000 distinct CDR3 sequences, approximately 6.6% appearing once. Sequencing was carried out using PBMCs. The receptor set was obtained from a woman aged 45-59 years in good health. The CDR3 runs from the conserved cysteine through the conserved F or W. Fields, in order: D gene, J gene, clone size, V gene, CDR3 protein, CDR3 DNA. The D gene is left open where the match is weak. The size field is filled for only some rows; it gives once, few, many or a size class.

D: -
J: TRBJ2-7
size: many
V: TRBV7-2
CDR3: CASSEERGSSYEQYF
DNA: TGTGCCAGCAGCGAAGAGCGAGGGAGCTCCTACGAGCAGTACTTC

D: -
J: TRBJ2-7
size: many
V: TRBV7-3
CDR3: CASSLTFAASSYEQYF
DNA: TGTGCCAGCAGCTTAACGTTTGCCGCTAGCTCCTACGAGCAGTACTTC

D: TRBD1
J: TRBJ1-3
size: many
V: TRBV28
CDR3: CASRQGSASGNTIYF
DNA: TGTGCCAGCAGACAGGGGTCCGCCTCTGGAAACACCATATATTTT

D: -
J: TRBJ1-1
size: many
V: TRBV28
CDR3: CASSPTRQNTEAFF
DNA: TGTGCCAGCAGTCCCACCCGACAGAACACTGAAGCTTTCTTT

D: -
J: TRBJ2-1
size: many
V: TRBV20-1
CDR3: CSAREVRGQGNEQFF
DNA: TGCAGTGCTAGAGAGGTGCGGGGCCAAGGGAATGAGCAGTTCTTC

D: -
J: TRBJ1-1
size: medium-sized
V: TRBV7-3
CDR3: CASSLLGGGTEAFF
DNA: TGTGCCAGCAGCTTATTAGGTGGGGGCACTGAAGCTTTCTTT

D: -
J: TRBJ2-1
size: many
V: TRBV7-6
CDR3: CASSLGGGGEQFF
DNA: TGTGCCAGCAGCTTAGGGGGTGGCGGTGAGCAGTTCTTC

D: -
J: TRBJ1-2
size: many
V: TRBV5-1
CDR3: CASSLQGAVPGYTF
DNA: TGCGCCAGCAGCTTGCAGGGTGCAGTCCCTGGCTACACCTTC

D: -
J: TRBJ1-1
size: -
V: TRBV28
CDR3: CAGKTGSNTEAFF
DNA: TGTGCCGGGAAAACAGGGTCGAACACTGAAGCTTTCTTT

D: -
J: TRBJ2-1
size: many
V: TRBV7-9
CDR3: CASSLAGAYNEQFF
DNA: TGTGCCAGCAGCTTAGCGGGAGCCTACAATGAGCAGTTCTTC

D: -
J: TRBJ1-1
size: many
V: TRBV7-9
CDR3: CASIWGGRNTEAFF
DNA: TGTGCCAGCATCTGGGGGGGCCGGAACACTGAAGCTTTCTTT

D: -
J: TRBJ2-1
size: many
V: TRBV5-1
CDR3: CASSLQGLNEQFF
DNA: TGCGCCAGCAGCTTACAGGGACTCAATGAGCAGTTCTTC

D: -
J: TRBJ2-2
size: -
V: TRBV5-6
CDR3: CASSSGLSNTGELFF
DNA: TGTGCCAGCAGCTCCGGACTATCGAACACCGGGGAGCTGTTTTTT

D: -
J: TRBJ2-2
size: -
V: TRBV5-5
CDR3: CASSLAAGQNTGQLFF
DNA: TGTGCCAGCAGCTTGGCCGCGGGACAAAACACCGGTCAGCTGTTTTTT

D: -
J: TRBJ1-1
size: many
V: TRBV6-5
CDR3: CASTQGWFGGTEAFF
DNA: TGTGCCAGCACCCAGGGTTGGTTTGGGGGCACTGAAGCTTTCTTT

D: -
J: TRBJ1-1
size: medium-sized
V: TRBV29-1
CDR3: CSGSLNTEAFF
DNA: TGCAGCGGCAGCTTGAACACTGAAGCTTTCTTT

D: -
J: TRBJ1-1
size: many
V: TRBV29-1
CDR3: CSAEHLNTEAFF
DNA: TGCAGCGCTGAACACCTAAACACTGAAGCTTTCTTT

D: -
J: TRBJ1-2
size: many
V: TRBV6-5
CDR3: CASQDYANGYTF
DNA: TGTGCCAGTCAGGATTATGCAAATGGCTACACCTTC

D: -
J: TRBJ1-1
size: many
V: TRBV27
CDR3: CASSLNSKNTEAFF
DNA: TGTGCCAGCAGTTTGAACAGCAAGAACACTGAAGCTTTCTTT

D: TRBD2
J: TRBJ2-3
size: many
V: TRBV20-1
CDR3: CSAPRGLAGSTDTQYF
DNA: TGCAGTGCTCCTCGGGGGCTAGCGGGGAGCACAGATACGCAGTATTTT

D: -
J: TRBJ1-1
size: many
V: TRBV19
CDR3: CASSIEGVNTEAFF
DNA: TGTGCCAGTAGTATTGAGGGCGTGAACACTGAAGCTTTCTTT

D: -
J: TRBJ1-2
size: many
V: TRBV5-5
CDR3: CASSPLLGPSKGYTF
DNA: TGTGCCAGCAGTCCTCTTTTGGGGCCCTCTAAGGGCTACACCTTC

D: TRBD2
J: TRBJ2-1
size: medium-sized
V: TRBV20-1
CDR3: CSARLADNEQFF
DNA: TGCAGTGCTAGACTAGCGGACAATGAGCAGTTCTTC

D: -
J: TRBJ1-6
size: many
V: TRBV20-1
CDR3: CSARTHGPGDNSPLHF
DNA: TGCAGTGCTAGGACCCATGGCCCTGGGGATAATTCACCCCTCCACTTT

D: TRBD1
J: TRBJ2-2
size: many
V: TRBV7-7
CDR3: CASSLRQGAGELFF
DNA: TGTGCCAGCAGCCTCAGACAGGGGGCCGGGGAGCTGTTTTTT

D: -
J: TRBJ2-7
size: many
V: TRBV20-1
CDR3: CSARGLAGYEQYF
DNA: TGCAGTGCTAGGGGACTTGCGGGCTACGAGCAGTACTTC

D: -
J: TRBJ2-3
size: many
V: TRBV7-2
CDR3: CASSLPHGTTDTQYF
DNA: TGTGCCAGCAGCTTACCCCACGGGACCACAGATACGCAGTATTTT

D: -
J: TRBJ2-6
size: many
V: TRBV3-1
CDR3: CASNSGANVLTF
DNA: TGTGCCAGCAACTCTGGGGCCAACGTCCTGACTTTC